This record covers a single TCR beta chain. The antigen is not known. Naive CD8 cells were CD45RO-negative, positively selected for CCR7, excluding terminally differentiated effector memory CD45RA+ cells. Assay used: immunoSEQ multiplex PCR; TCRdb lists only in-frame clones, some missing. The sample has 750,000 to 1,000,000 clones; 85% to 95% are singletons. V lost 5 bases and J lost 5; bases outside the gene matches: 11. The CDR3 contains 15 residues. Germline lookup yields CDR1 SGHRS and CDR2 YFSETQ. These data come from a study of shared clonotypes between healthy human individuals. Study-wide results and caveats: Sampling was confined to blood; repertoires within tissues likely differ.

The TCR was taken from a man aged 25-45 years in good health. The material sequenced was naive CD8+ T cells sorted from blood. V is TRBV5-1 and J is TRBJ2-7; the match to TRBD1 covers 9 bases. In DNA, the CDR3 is TGCGCCAGCAGTACACCGGGACAGGGTTACCACGAGCAGTACTTC. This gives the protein CASSTPGQGYHEQYF.